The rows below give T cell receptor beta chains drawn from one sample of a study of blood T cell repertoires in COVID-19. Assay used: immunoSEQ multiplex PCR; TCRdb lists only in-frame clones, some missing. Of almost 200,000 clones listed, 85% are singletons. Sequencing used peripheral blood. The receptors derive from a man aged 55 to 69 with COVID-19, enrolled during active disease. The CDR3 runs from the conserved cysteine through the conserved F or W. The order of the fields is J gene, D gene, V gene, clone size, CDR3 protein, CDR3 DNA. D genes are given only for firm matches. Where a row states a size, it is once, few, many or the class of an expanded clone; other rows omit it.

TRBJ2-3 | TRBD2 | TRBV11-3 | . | CASSSRLAGGGTDTQYF | TGTGCCAGCAGCTCAAGACTAGCGGGAGGAGGCACAGATACGCAGTATTTT
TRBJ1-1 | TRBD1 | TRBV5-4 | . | CASRHDRAPEAFF | TGTGCCAGCAGACATGACAGGGCCCCAGAAGCTTTCTTT
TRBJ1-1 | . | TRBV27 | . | CASSSAPGPREAFF | TGTGCCAGCAGTTCCGCCCCGGGCCCCCGGGAGGCTTTCTTT
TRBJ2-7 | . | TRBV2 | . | CASRGLGPYEQYF | TGTGCCAGCCGGGGGTTAGGGCCCTACGAGCAGTACTTC
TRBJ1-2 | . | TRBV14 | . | CASSPDFRVYTF | TGTGCCAGCAGCCCCGATTTTCGGGTATACACCTTC
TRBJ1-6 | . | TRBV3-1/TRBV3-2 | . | CASSIRQNSPLHF | TGTGCCAGCAGCATTCGACAGAATTCACCCCTCCACTTT
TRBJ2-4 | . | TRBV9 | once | CASSRGGKNIQYF | TGTGCCAGCAGCCGAGGGGGCAAAAACATTCAGTACTTC
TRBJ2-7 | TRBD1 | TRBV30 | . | CAWRTDRFYEQYF | TGTGCCTGGAGGACGGACAGGTTCTACGAGCAGTACTTC
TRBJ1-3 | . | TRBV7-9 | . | CASSLGRAGNTIYF | TGTGCCAGCAGCTTAGGCAGGGCTGGAAACACCATATATTTT
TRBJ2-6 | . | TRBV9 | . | CASSATSSGANVLTF | TGTGCCAGCAGCGCCACTAGCTCTGGGGCCAACGTCCTGACTTTC
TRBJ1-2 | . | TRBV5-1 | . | CASSLDTRYGYTF | TGCGCCAGCAGCTTGGACACACGCTATGGCTACACCTTC
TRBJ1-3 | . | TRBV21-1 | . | CASSNSPTPSEYNTIYF | TGTGCCAGCAGCAACTCCCCGACACCCTCCGAATATAACACCATATATTTT
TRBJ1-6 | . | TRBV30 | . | CAWSVETAYNSPLHF | TGTGCCTGGAGTGTGGAAACAGCCTATAATTCACCCCTCCACTTT
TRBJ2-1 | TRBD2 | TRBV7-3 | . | CASSLTQSRTSGNNEQFF | TGTGCCAGCAGCTTAACCCAATCGAGGACTAGCGGAAACAATGAGCAGTTCTTC
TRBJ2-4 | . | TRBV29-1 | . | CSVQQGNIQYF | TGCAGCGTTCAACAGGGTAACATTCAGTACTTC
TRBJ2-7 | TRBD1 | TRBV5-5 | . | CASSLRDRAAYEQYF | TGTGCCAGCAGCTTGAGGGACAGGGCGGCCTACGAGCAGTACTTC
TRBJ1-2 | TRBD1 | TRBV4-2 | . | CASSQEGTGAYGYTF | TGTGCCAGCAGCCAAGAGGGGACAGGGGCATATGGCTACACCTTC
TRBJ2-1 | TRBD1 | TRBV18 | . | CASSQRQGRDEQFF | TGTGCCAGCTCTCAACGACAGGGACGCGATGAGCAGTTCTTC
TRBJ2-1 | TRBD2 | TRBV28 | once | CATPLAGPHNEQFF | TGTGCCACCCCTCTAGCGGGTCCCCACAATGAGCAGTTCTTC
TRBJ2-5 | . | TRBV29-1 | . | CSVREQETQYF | TGCAGCGTCCGGGAACAAGAGACCCAGTACTTC
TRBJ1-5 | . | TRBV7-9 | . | CASSFGGAYSNQPQHF | TGTGCCAGCAGCTTCGGGGGGGCTTATAGCAATCAGCCCCAGCATTTT
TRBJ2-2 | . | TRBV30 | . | CAWNPPLSTGELFF | TGTGCCTGGAATCCCCCCCTATCCACCGGGGAGCTGTTTTTT
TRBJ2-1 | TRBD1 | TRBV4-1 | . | CASSLFGQGRDEQFF | TGCGCCAGCAGCCTCTTTGGACAGGGGCGAGATGAGCAGTTCTTC
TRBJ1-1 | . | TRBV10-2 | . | CASRVRAGGNTEAFF | TGCGCCAGCAGAGTAAGGGCAGGAGGGAACACTGAAGCTTTCTTT
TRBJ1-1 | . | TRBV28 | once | CASSPPLGQADEAFF | TGTGCCAGCAGTCCCCCCCTCGGACAAGCTGACGAAGCTTTCTTT
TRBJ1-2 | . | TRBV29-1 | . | CSVGQLYGYTF | TGCAGCGTTGGACAGCTCTATGGCTACACCTTC
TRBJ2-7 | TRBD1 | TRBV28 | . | CASSAYTGAYEQYF | TGTGCCAGCAGTGCTTATACAGGGGCCTACGAGCAGTACTTC
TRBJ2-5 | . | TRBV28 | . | CASSSITGKETQYF | TGTGCCAGCAGTTCGATCACAGGGAAAGAGACCCAGTACTTC
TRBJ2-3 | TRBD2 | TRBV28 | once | CASSSLTSGRADTQYF | TGTGCCAGCAGTTCCCTGACTAGCGGGAGGGCCGATACGCAGTATTTT
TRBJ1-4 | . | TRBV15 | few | CATSRDSGGATNEKLFF | TGTGCCACCAGCAGAGATAGTGGGGGGGCAACTAATGAAAAACTGTTTTTT
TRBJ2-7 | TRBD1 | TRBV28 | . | CASSSSPGTGSDF | TGTGCCAGCAGTTCTTCTCCCGGGACAGGGTCTGACTTC
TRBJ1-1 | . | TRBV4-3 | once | CASSQDPRGTTFF | TGCGCCAGCAGCCAAGATCCGCGGGGCACGACTTTCTTT
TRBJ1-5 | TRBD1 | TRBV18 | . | CASSPNQGAGQPQHF | TGTGCCAGCTCACCAAATCAGGGGGCGGGTCAGCCCCAGCATTTT